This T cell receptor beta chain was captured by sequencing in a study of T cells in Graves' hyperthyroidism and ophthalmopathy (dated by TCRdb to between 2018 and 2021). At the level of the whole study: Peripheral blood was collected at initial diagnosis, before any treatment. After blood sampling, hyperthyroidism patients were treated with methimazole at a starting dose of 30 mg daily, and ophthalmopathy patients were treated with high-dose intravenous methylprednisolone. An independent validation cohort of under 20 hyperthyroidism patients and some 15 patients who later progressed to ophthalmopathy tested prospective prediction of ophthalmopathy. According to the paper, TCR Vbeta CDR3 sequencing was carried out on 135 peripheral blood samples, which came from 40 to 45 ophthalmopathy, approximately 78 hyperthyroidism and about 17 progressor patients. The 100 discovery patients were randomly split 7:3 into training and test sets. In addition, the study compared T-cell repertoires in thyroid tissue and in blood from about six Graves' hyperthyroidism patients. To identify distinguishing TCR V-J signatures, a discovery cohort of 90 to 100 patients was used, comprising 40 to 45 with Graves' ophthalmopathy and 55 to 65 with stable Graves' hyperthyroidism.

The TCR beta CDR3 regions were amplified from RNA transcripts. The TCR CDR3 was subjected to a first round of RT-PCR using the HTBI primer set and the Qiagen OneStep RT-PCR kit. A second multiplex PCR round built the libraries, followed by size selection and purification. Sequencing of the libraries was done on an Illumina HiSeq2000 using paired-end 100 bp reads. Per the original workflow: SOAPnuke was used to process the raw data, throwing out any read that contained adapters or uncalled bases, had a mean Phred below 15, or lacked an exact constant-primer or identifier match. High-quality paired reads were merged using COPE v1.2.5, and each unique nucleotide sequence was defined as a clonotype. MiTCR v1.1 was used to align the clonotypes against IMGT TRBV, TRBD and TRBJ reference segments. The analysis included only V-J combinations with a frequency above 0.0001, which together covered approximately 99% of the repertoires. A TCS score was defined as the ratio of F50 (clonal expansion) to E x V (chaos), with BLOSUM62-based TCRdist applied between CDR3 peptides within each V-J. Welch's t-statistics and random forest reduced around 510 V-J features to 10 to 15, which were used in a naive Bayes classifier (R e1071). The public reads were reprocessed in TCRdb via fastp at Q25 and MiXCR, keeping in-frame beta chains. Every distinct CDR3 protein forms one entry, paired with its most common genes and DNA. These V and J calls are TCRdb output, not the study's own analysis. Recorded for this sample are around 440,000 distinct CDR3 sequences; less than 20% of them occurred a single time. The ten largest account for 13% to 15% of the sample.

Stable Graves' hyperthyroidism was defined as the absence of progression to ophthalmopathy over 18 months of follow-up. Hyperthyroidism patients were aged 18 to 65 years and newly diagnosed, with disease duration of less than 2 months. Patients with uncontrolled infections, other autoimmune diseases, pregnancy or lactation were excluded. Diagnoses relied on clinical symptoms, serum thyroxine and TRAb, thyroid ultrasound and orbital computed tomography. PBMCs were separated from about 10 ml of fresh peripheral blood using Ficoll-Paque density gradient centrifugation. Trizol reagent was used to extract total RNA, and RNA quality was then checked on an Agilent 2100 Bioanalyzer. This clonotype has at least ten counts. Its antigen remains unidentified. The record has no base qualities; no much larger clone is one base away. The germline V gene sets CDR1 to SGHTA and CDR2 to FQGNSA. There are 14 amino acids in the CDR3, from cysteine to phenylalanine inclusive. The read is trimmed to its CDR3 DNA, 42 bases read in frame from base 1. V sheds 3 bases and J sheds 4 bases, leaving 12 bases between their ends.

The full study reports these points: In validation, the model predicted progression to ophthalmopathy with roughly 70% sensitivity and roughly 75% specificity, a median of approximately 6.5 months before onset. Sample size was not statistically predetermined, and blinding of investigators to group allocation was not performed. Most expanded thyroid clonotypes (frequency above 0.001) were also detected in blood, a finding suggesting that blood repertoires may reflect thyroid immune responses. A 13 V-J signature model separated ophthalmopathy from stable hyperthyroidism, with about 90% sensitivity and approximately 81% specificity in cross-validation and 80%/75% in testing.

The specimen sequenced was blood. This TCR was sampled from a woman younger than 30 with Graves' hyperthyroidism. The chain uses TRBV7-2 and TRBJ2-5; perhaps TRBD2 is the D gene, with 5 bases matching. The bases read TGTGCCAGCAGCTTCGATCTAGCCCGAGAGACCCAGTACTTC. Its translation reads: CASSFDLARETQYF.